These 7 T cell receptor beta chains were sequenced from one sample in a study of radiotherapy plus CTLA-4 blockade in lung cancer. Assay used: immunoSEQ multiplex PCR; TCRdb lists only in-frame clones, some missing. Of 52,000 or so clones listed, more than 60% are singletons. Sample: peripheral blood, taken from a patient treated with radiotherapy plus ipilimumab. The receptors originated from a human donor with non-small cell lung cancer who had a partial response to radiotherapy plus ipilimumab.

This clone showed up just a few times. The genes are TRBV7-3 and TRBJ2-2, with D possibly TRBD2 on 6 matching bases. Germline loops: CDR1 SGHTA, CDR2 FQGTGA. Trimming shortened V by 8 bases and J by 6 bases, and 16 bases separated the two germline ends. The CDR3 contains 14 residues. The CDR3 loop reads CASGWGVQPGELFF. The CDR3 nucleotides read TGTGCCAGCGGGTGGGGGGTCCAGCCCGGGGAGCTGTTTTTT.

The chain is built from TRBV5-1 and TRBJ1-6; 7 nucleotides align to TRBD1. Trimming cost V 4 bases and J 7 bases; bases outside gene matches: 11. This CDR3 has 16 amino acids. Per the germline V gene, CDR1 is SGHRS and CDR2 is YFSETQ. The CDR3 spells CASSSRGILYNSPLHF. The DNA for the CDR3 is TGCGCCAGCAGCAGCAGGGGGATACTTTACAATTCACCCCTCCACTTT.

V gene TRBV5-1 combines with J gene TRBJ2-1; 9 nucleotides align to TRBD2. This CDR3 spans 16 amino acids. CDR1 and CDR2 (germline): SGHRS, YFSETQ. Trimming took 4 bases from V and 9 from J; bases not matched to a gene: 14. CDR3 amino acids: CASSALRGGGAGEQFF. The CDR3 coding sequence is TGCGCCAGCAGCGCTCTAAGGGGCGGGGGGGCCGGTGAGCAGTTCTTC.

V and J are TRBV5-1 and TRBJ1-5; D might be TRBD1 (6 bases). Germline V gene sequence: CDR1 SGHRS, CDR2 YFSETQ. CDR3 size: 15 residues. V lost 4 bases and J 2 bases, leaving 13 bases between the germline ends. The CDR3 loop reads CASSAAAGGNQPQHF. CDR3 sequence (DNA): TGCGCCAGCAGCGCTGCGGCAGGGGGCAATCAGCCCCAGCATTTT.

The CDR3 DNA is TGCGCCAGCAGCCAAGATAGGGGGGGTTACGAGCAGTACTTC. This gives the protein CASSQDRGGYEQYF. The chain joins TRBV4-3 to TRBJ2-7; weak D call: TRBD2 (7 bases). The V end lost 0 bases, the J end lost 4 bases, and 10 bases lay between the germline ends. The CDR3 totals 14 residues. Germline V gives CDR1 LGHNA, CDR2 YSLEER.

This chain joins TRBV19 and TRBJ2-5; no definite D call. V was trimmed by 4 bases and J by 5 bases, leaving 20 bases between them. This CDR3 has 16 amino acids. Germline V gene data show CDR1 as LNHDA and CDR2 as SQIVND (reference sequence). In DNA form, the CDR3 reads TGTGCCAGTAGTAACCCTCGAGAACTCGGTACGGAGACCCAGTACTTC. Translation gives CASSNPRELGTETQYF.

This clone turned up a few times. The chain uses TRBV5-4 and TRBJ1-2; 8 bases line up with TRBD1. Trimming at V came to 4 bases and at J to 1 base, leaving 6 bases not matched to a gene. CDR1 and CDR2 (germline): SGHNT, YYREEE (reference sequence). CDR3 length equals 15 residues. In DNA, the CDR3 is TGTGCCAGCAGCCCAGGGGGCGGTTTTAACTATGGCTACACCTTC. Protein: CASSPGGGFNYGYTF.